This TCR beta chain was sequenced during a study of cytomegalovirus exposure and HLA in healthy donors (TCRdb year 2017). Looking at the study overall: An earlier analysis of fewer than 750 of the donors reported 276 Gb of sequence data and around 120 million unique TCR beta sequences obtained from approximately 180 million T cells. Roughly 300 gigabases of sequencing data and around 80 million unique TCR sequences made up an early release that covered about 640 HLA-typed donors. Of the 398 genotyped donors, 65% to 90% fell in the genetic ancestry cluster associated with self-reported Caucasian donors. The study was designed to test whether signatures of past pathogen exposure could be identified by cataloging public T cell receptors. The T cell repertoires of under 700 subjects were profiled by immunosequencing and related to cytomegalovirus serostatus. In addition to the first cohort of 666 subjects, a separate validation cohort of approximately 120 different subjects was used. High-throughput TCR immunosequencing, statistical association of individual TCRs with disease status, and machine learning were combined to predict cytomegalovirus infection status. In a later analysis, previously published TCR beta repertoires from 600 to 850 donors were re-analyzed and high-resolution HLA genotyping was added so that TCR occurrence patterns could be studied. Rather than drawing on any new phenotypic data, the later analysis identified candidate immune exposures from TCR beta sequences and the way those sequences occurred across donors. To decide whether each TCR beta V gene segment behaved as functional or pseudogenic, an earlier analysis of some 600 of the donors relied on high-throughput TCR beta sequencing. Donor age, sex, ethnicity and CMV serostatus were compiled together with the repertoire data. In a later genetic analysis, genome-wide SNP genotypes for about 55% of the roughly 670 donors were used, and that subset was treated as a discovery cohort. Every repertoire in the discovery cohort had been generated on one and the same sequencing platform. HLA typing included class I and class II loci at four-digit resolution. The number of donors typed differed by locus, with about 629-630 for A, B, C, DRB1 and DQB1, roughly 520 for DQA1, 600 to 610 for DPA1, and some 440 for DPB1. Roughly 5 DR-DQ haplotypes were handled as single units for association and clustering, since linkage in the cohort was strong. On average, roughly 250,000 unique TCR beta nucleotide sequences were sequenced per donor among 398 genotyped donors of the cohort, with 15% to 20% of those sequences being non-productive. Here is what the overall study found, with its caveats: Roughly 15 rarely observed V segments, including chromosome 9 orphons, were excluded from the earlier analysis of 550 to 700 of the donors because counts were too low. A further reported finding was that TCR beta sequences accurately predicted the HLA-A and HLA-B alleles for most subjects in the first cohort. A later analysis found that TCR association rates varied across HLA loci, with DRB1 alleles showing the most associated TCRs and HLA-C alleles the fewest. Sequencing depth was assumed to be roughly uniform across donors in the presence/absence analyses, though that assumption may not hold. Because HLA typing was missing for some donors at each locus, association tests included only the typed subset. Most TCR sequences were seen in very few donors, while some public TCRs were found in many individuals. A later analysis found that most CMV-associated TCR beta chains appeared HLA-restricted, with HLA associations seemingly driven largely by CMV exposure. Compared with the roughly 700-donor mean, donors in an Asian-associated ancestry cluster had fewer N-insertions in productive TCRs, according to a later genetic analysis. Correlated functional status among segregating V segments might reflect linkage disequilibrium, but an unknown experimental factor could not be ruled out. A few of the identified cytomegalovirus-associated TCR beta chains were confirmed in vitro to be specific for cytomegalovirus antigens. The study gave a list of over 150 TCR beta chains associated with cytomegalovirus. In a later analysis, several top co-occurrence clusters were reported to appear linked to parvovirus B19, influenza, CMV and Epstein-Barr virus. In a later genetic analysis, a missense DCLRE1C variant was associated with V-gene and J-gene trimming of TCR beta chains, and the association was replicated in an independent cohort. The authors suggested that the approach could potentially be extended to other disease states and immunological phenotypes. The only immune exposure information available for the cohort was CMV serostatus. Broadly in line with IMGT annotations, most TCR beta V segments showed up in productive rearrangements about 90% or about 30% of the time in an earlier analysis of 587 of the donors. A later analysis found that HLA-associated TCR beta chains were more clonally expanded and had lower generation probabilities than equally common non-associated chains. A cluster of highly shared sequence variants was judged likely to represent a technical artifact of the sequencing pipeline. Strong co-occurrence of HLA alleles, especially DR and DQ, made assigning TCR associations to individual alleles difficult. The classifier was reported to diagnose cytomegalovirus status with high specificity and sensitivity in both the original and validation cohorts. A later analysis associated 15,000 to 20,000 TCR beta sequences with specific HLA alleles at a false discovery rate of 0.05. Only TCR beta chains were sequenced in this cohort, and the absence of alpha or paired-chain data limited detectable features. Some IMGT-functional V segments, including TRBV6-2 and TRBV6-3, could not be distinguished by the 87-base-pair reads and were therefore excluded.

Measured from the cysteine to the phenylalanine, the CDR3 is 15 residues long. The CDR3 DNA has 45 bases and is translated from base 1. Clipping removes 5 bases from V and 2 bases from J, with 7 as the unmatched junction base count. The CDR1 and CDR2 encoded by the germline V gene are MNHEY and SVGAGI. Libraries were prepared through the immunoSEQ multiplex PCR assay. The multiplex PCR relied on a mix of 60 forward primers for TCR Vbeta segments and 13 reverse primers for TCR Jbeta segments. The CDR3 region of rearranged TCR beta genes was amplified from genomic DNA by a multiplex PCR assay. The amplified TCR beta libraries were sequenced on the Illumina HiSeq System as 87-base-pair reads. Per the authors' processing: In a later analysis, roughly 80 million unique TCR beta chains were counted across the roughly 670 repertoires, and about 10 million of these chains were shared by at least two donors. Raw reads were error-corrected and collapsed into unique sequences by a nearest-neighbor algorithm in which closely related sequences were merged to remove PCR and sequencing errors. To assign V, D and J gene segments, CDR3 sequences were aligned to IMGT reference sequences. For a sequence to be retained, at least a six-nucleotide match to both a V gene segment and a J gene segment was required. Rearrangements were called productive when the CDR3 lacked stop codons and stayed in frame with V and J; all others were non-productive. Following IMGT convention, CDR3 was defined as the stretch from the second conserved V-encoded cysteine up to the conserved J-encoded phenylalanine. In an earlier analysis of around 600 of the donors, sequences lacking an unambiguous match to a single V gene segment were excluded. An earlier analysis of a few hundred of the donors classified V segments as functional when productive rearrangements were above 56.7% and as segregating when the standard deviation between donors was above 5%. A statistical classification framework was built for diagnosing cytomegalovirus status from the catalog of TCR beta chain sequences. V and J gene assignment, in a later analysis, came from comparing TCR nucleotide sequences with IMGT/GENE-DB human TR gene sequences. Using the TCRdist pipeline, a later analysis assigned CDR3 sequences along with most-parsimonious VDJ recombination scenarios. In a later analysis, every TCR beta chain was defined by the combination of its CDR3 amino acid sequence and its V-gene family, and reads without a unique V-gene family were dropped. In a later analysis, some 600 highly shared, low-generation-probability nucleotide sequences were removed to address suspected cross-contamination and a sequencing artifact. In a later analysis, a clonal expansion index was calculated for each public chain from normalized within-repertoire ranks of inferred template counts. A later analysis computed generation probabilities with a VDJ recombination model fitted to out-of-frame rearrangements, and checked the results against IGoR. In a later analysis, TCR-TCR, TCR-HLA and TCR-CMV co-occurrence was scored with hypergeometric tests, and a repertoire-size bias correction was applied to TCR pairs. In a later analysis, false discovery rates were estimated by permuting HLA or CMV assignments 20 times. A later analysis grouped co-occurring TCRs with DBSCAN, adding TCRdist sequence similarity when clustering within HLA-allele-positive subsets. For co-occurrence clustering, repertoires with fewer than 30,000 or more than 120,000 public chains were excluded, along with four to six repertoires with anomalous nucleotide sharing. TCRdb mirrors the immuneACCESS table, restricted to in-frame sequences. Some clones are absent from its copies; in checked studies, under half trace to an unresolved V gene, and the reason for the others is unknown. The V and J calls and clone size are taken from that table; D and trimming were inferred from the DNA. The sample table holds approximately 170,000 clones, of which around three quarters were seen once. 1.6% of the sample lies in the top ten.

In total, approximately 610 healthy bone marrow donors made up the cohort. At the time of sampling, all cohort members were nominally healthy, though unrecorded immune exposures were likely present. The donor tested CMV seronegative and was one of the 352 seronegative cohort members. A peripheral blood sample was provided by each donor, and peripheral blood mononuclear cells were used for TCR beta sequencing. The Qiagen DNeasy Blood Extraction Kit was used to extract genomic DNA from the blood cell samples. Turning to this clone: Its antigen is not yet known. Per-nucleotide qualities are absent, and no much larger clonotype sits a single base away.

This sequence was found in a young woman in good health and CMV-seronegative. The rearrangement joined TRBV6-5 to TRBJ2-7; TRBD1 fits 9 bases in the junction. The sample consisted of PBMCs. The CDR3 is CASSRQGQGPYEQYF. Read as DNA, the sequence is TGTGCCAGCAGTAGACAGGGACAGGGCCCCTACGAGCAGTACTTC.